A selection of T cell receptor beta chains follows, all from one sample in a study of Graves' ophthalmopathy and Graves' hyperthyroidism. TCRdb used MiXCR to reprocess the multiplex PCR reads, holding one entry per CDR3 protein. Among about 160,000 distinct CDR3 sequences listed, 35% to 45% were seen once. Sequences were obtained from peripheral blood. These receptors originate from a man aged 30 to 39 with Graves' ophthalmopathy. Each CDR3 is given with its conserved first and last residue. Fields, in order: D gene, clone size, J gene, CDR3 length, V gene, CDR3 DNA, CDR3 protein. The D gene is left open where the match is weak. Only part of the rows carry a size: once, few, many, or a class if the clone is expanded.

. . TRBJ2-5 18 TRBV11-2 TGTGCCAGCAGCCGGAGGGGACCCCCCGCCAAATTGCGGGAGACCCAGTACTTC CASSRRGPPAKLRETQYF
TRBD1 few TRBJ2-7 15 TRBV28 TGTGCCAGCAGCCCGACAGGGGGCGGCCACTACGAGCAGTACTTC CASSPTGGGHYEQYF
. . TRBJ1-5 17 TRBV28 TGTGCCAGCAGCCCGAAGGAGAGAGGGGTGGGTTATCAGCCCCAGCATTTT CASSPKERGVGYQPQHF
TRBD1 . TRBJ1-2 15 TRBV10-2 TGCGCCAGCAGTGAGTCAACAGGGGGGAGTGAAGGCTACACCTTC CASSESTGGSEGYTF
TRBD1 . TRBJ2-7 13 TRBV28 TGTGCCAGCAGTTTACCGGGACAGAACGAGCAGTACTTC CASSLPGQNEQYF
. many TRBJ1-2 15 TRBV30 TGTGCCTCCAGCCTCTTGAGAGGGAGCCGCTATGGCTACACCTTC CASSLLRGSRYGYTF
. . TRBJ1-1 12 TRBV7-2 TGTGCCAGCAGCTTAGGCAAAGGGGGAGCTTTCTTT CASSLGKGGAFF
. . TRBJ2-7 14 TRBV12-3/TRBV12-4 TGTGCCAGCAGTTTGGGGAGTAAGGGATACGAGCAGTACTTC CASSLGSKGYEQYF
. . TRBJ1-1 14 TRBV2 TGTGCCAGCAGTCCCCGACGGGAGAACACTGAAGCTTTCTTT CASSPRRENTEAFF
. few TRBJ1-5 15 TRBV7-2 TGTGCCAGCAGCTTAGGGGTGAGTGGCAATCAGCCCCAGCATTTT CASSLGVSGNQPQHF
. once TRBJ2-7 14 TRBV12-3/TRBV12-4 TGTGCCAGCAGTCTTGGGGGTGTTCTGTACGAGCAGTACTTC CASSLGGVLYEQYF
TRBD2 once TRBJ2-5 16 TRBV6-2/TRBV6-3 TGTGCCAGCAGTTACTCCGTACTAGCGGGGCAAGAGACCCAGTACTTC CASSYSVLAGQETQYF
. many TRBJ1-2 12 TRBV12-3/TRBV12-4 TGTGCCAGCAGTTCCGACAGCTATGGCTACACCTTC CASSSDSYGYTF
TRBD1 many TRBJ2-5 15 TRBV7-2 TGTGCCAGCGGCGAGGGACAGGGAGGAGGAGAGACCCAGTACTTC CASGEGQGGGETQYF
. many TRBJ2-5 11 TRBV6-1 TGTGCCAGCAGCTATGGGGGGACCCAGTACTTC CASSYGGTQYF
TRBD2 few TRBJ2-4 13 TRBV6-2/TRBV6-3 TGTGCCAGCAGTACGGGCCGGGGGGACATTCAGTACTTC CASSTGRGDIQYF
TRBD2 many TRBJ2-7 13 TRBV15 TGTGCCACCAGCGGGACTAAGGTCGACGAGCAGTACTTC CATSGTKVDEQYF
. . TRBJ1-2 12 TRBV20-1 TGCAGTGCTAGAGAGGTTGGCCAGGGCTACACCTTC CSAREVGQGYTF
TRBD2 many TRBJ2-7 15 TRBV12-3/TRBV12-4 TGTGCCAGCAGTTTTCCGGCTAGCGGGTACTACGAGCAGTACTTC CASSFPASGYYEQYF
TRBD1 once TRBJ1-5 15 TRBV12-3/TRBV12-4 TGTGCCAGCAGACCCGGGACAGGGGTCAGGCAGCCCCAGCATTTT CASRPGTGVRQPQHF
TRBD1 many TRBJ1-6 16 TRBV7-2 TGTGCCAGCAGCTCCCGGACAGGGGAGGATAATTCACCCCTCCACTTT CASSSRTGEDNSPLHF
TRBD1 . TRBJ2-7 12 TRBV12-3/TRBV12-4 TGTGCCAGCACCCGAGACAGGGGTGAGCAGTACTTC CASTRDRGEQYF
. . TRBJ2-5 15 TRBV24-1 TGTGCCACCAGTGACGCACAGGGTATCCGGGAGACCCAGTACTTC CATSDAQGIRETQYF
. many TRBJ2-7 13 TRBV9 TGTGCCAGCAGCAGAGGGGGGGAATACGAGCAGTACTTC CASSRGGEYEQYF
TRBD1 . TRBJ1-2 15 TRBV12-3/TRBV12-4 TGTGCCAGCAGCCGTAGGACAGGGGGAGTCGATGGCTACACCTTC CASSRRTGGVDGYTF
. once TRBJ1-1 12 TRBV6-1 TGTGCCAGCAGACCAACCACGGCTGAAGCTTTCTTT CASRPTTAEAFF
TRBD2 many TRBJ2-5 16 TRBV4-1 TGCGCCAGCAGCCAAGTCCAAGCGGGACTGCAAGAGACCCAGTACTTC CASSQVQAGLQETQYF
. . TRBJ1-6 14 TRBV28 TGTGCCAGCAGTTACCGCCAGGGCCAATCACCCCTCCACTTT CASSYRQGQSPLHF
. many TRBJ1-2 14 TRBV6-1 TGTGCCAGCAGTGAAGGGACAGATAACTATGGCTACACCTTC CASSEGTDNYGYTF
. . TRBJ2-5 15 TRBV7-9 TGTGCCAGCAGCCAGGGGACGGGAGATCAAGAGACCCAGTACTTC CASSQGTGDQETQYF
. many TRBJ2-7 15 TRBV7-2 TGTGCCAGCAGCCCTAAATCAGGTGGAGTGGGCGAGCAGTACTTC CASSPKSGGVGEQYF
. . TRBJ1-6 11 TRBV30 TGTGCCTGGAGTGCGAATTCACCCCTCCACTTT CAWSANSPLHF
. many TRBJ1-2 15 TRBV7-2 TGTGCCAGCAGCTTGGGACACAAGGTTGGCTATGGCTACACCTTC CASSLGHKVGYGYTF
. many TRBJ1-5 14 TRBV28 TGTGCCAGCAGTGGTGACAGTAGCAATCAGCCCCAGCATTTT CASSGDSSNQPQHF
. many TRBJ2-7 15 TRBV7-2 TGTGCCAGCAGCCCCAGGGGTCTTTTATTGGGCGAGCAGTACTTC CASSPRGLLLGEQYF
. . TRBJ2-7 13 TRBV27 TGTGCCAGCAGTTTTCAGGTTCCCTACGAGCAGTACTTC CASSFQVPYEQYF
. . TRBJ2-7 15 TRBV11-1 TGTGCCAGCAGCTTTCGGGGAGGTAGCTCCTACGAGCAGTACTTC CASSFRGGSSYEQYF
TRBD2 many TRBJ2-7 17 TRBV4-2 TGTGCCAGCAGCCAGGATCCCGGACTAGCGCTAACCTACGAGCAGTACTTC CASSQDPGLALTYEQYF
. . TRBJ2-7 12 TRBV7-2 TGTGCCAGCAGCCTTCGGGACCTCGAGCAGTACTTC CASSLRDLEQYF
TRBD2 few TRBJ2-2 18 TRBV12-3/TRBV12-4 TGTGCCAGCAGTTTATTCTCCCTCAGCGGGAGACACACCGGGGAGCTGTTTTTT CASSLFSLSGRHTGELFF
. . TRBJ2-5 14 TRBV20-1 TGCAGTGCTAGAGATTTTGGCGCGGGGGAGACCCAGTACTTC CSARDFGAGETQYF
TRBD1 once TRBJ2-5 14 TRBV6-2/TRBV6-3 TGTGCCAGCAGTAGGACAGGGGGACAACGAACCCAGTACTTC CASSRTGGQRTQYF
. many TRBJ1-5 13 TRBV19 TGTGCCAGTAGTATACAGGCCGGTCAGCCCCAGCATTTT CASSIQAGQPQHF
. many TRBJ1-3 17 TRBV27 TGTGCCAGCAGTTTATCTCCAGGGAAGAGCTCTGGAAACACCATATATTTT CASSLSPGKSSGNTIYF
TRBD2 . TRBJ2-5 15 TRBV15 TGTGCCACCAGCTCCCGACTAGCGGGAACAGAGACCCAGTACTTC CATSSRLAGTETQYF
TRBD2 . TRBJ2-5 15 TRBV4-2 TGTGCCAGCAGCCAAGATAGCGGGGCGCAGGAGACCCAGTACTTC CASSQDSGAQETQYF
TRBD1 . TRBJ1-6 14 TRBV15 TGTGCCACCAGCAGAGATCAGGGGGGGTCACCCCTCCACTTT CATSRDQGGSPLHF
. . TRBJ2-5 13 TRBV12-3/TRBV12-4 TGTGCCAGCAGTACACCCCCCCTAGAGACCCAGTACTTC CASSTPPLETQYF
. . TRBJ2-5 14 TRBV6-1 TGTGCCAGCAGTGGCAGGGCCACCCCCGAGACCCAGTACTTC CASSGRATPETQYF
TRBD1 . TRBJ2-7 15 TRBV6-1 TGTGCCAGCAGGGTCCGGGACAGGGGTAATTACGAGCAGTACTTC CASRVRDRGNYEQYF
. many TRBJ1-1 11 TRBV24-1 TGTGCCACCAGTGATTTCTCCGGGGCTTTCTTT CATSDFSGAFF
. many TRBJ1-1 15 TRBV15 TGTGCCACCAGCAGAGGGTCTCTCGGGGGCACTGAAGCTTTCTTT CATSRGSLGGTEAFF
TRBD1 . TRBJ2-5 14 TRBV7-9 TGTGCCAGCAGCCACACGGGGACAGGAGAGACCCAGTACTTC CASSHTGTGETQYF
TRBD1 many TRBJ1-6 17 TRBV4-3 TGCGCCAGCAGCCAAGGCCCGGGGACAGCGAATAATTCACCCCTCCACTTT CASSQGPGTANNSPLHF